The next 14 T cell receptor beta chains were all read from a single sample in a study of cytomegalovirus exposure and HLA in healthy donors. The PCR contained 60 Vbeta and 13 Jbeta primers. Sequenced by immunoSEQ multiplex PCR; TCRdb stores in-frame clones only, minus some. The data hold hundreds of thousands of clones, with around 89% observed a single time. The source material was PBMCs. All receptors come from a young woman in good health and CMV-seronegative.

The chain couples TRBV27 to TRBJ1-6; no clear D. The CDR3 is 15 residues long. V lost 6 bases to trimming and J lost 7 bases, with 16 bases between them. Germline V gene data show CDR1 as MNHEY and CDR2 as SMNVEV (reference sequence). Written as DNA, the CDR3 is TGTGCCAGCAGGTGGGCGGAGGGCTCGAATTCACCCCTCCACTTT. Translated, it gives CASRWAEGSNSPLHF.

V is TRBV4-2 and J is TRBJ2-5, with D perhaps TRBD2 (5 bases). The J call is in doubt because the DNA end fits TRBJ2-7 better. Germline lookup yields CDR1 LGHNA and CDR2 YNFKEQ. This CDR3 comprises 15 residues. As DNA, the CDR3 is TGTGCCAGCAGCCAGGATTACTTCACGGGGTACGAGCAGTACTTC. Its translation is CASSQDYFTGYEQYF.

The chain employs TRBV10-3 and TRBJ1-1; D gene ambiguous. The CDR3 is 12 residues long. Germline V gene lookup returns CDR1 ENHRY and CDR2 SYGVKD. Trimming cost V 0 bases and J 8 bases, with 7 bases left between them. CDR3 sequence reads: CAISESNSEAFF. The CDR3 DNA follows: TGTGCCATCAGTGAGTCTAACAGCGAAGCTTTCTTT.

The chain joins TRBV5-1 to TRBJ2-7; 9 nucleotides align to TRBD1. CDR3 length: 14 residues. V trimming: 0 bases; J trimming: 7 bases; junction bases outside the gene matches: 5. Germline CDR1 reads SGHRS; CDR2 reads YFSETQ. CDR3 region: CASSLGGTGREQYF. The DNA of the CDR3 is TGCGCCAGCAGCTTGGGAGGGACAGGGCGAGAGCAGTACTTC.

CDR3: CASSATGREQYF. The DNA of the CDR3 is TGTGCCAGCAGCGCCACAGGGCGCGAGCAGTACTTC. The rearrangement uses TRBV7-2 and TRBJ2-7; D may be TRBD1 (6 bases). Trimming cost V 5 bases and J 6 bases, with 11 bases left between them. CDR3 size: 12 residues. Germline V gives CDR1 SGHTA, CDR2 FQGNSA.

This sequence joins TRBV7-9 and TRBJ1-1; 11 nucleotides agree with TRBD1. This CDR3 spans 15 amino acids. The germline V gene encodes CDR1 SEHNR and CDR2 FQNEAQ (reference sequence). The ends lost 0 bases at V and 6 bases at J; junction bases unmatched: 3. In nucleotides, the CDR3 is TGTGCCAGCAGCTTAGCCGGACAGGGGGCTGCTGAAGCTTTCTTT. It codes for CASSLAGQGAAEAFF.

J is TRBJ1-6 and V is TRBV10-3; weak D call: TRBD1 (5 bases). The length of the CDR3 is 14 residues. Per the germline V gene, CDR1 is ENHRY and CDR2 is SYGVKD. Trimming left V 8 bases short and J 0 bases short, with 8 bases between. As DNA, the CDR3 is TGTGCCATCGGGGCGAGCTCCTATAATTCACCCCTCCACTTT. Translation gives CAIGASSYNSPLHF.

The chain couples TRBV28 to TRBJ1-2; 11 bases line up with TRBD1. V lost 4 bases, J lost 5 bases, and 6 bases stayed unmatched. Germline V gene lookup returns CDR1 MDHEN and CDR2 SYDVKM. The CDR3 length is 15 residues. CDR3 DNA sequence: TGTGCCAGCAGTTCCTCCGGGACAGGGGGTTATGGCTACACCTTC. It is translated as CASSSSGTGGYGYTF.

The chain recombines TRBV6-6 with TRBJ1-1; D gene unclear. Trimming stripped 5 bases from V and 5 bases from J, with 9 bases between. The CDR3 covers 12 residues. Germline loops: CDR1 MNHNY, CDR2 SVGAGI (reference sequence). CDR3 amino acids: CASSPGGTEAFF. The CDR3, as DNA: TGTGCCAGCAGTCCAGGAGGAACTGAAGCTTTCTTT.

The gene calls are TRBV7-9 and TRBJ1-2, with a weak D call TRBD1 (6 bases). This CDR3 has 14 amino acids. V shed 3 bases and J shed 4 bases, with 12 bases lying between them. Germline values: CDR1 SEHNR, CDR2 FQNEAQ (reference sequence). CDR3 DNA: TGTGCCAGCAGCTTCGAGGACAGCTCCTATGGCTACACCTTC. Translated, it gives CASSFEDSSYGYTF.

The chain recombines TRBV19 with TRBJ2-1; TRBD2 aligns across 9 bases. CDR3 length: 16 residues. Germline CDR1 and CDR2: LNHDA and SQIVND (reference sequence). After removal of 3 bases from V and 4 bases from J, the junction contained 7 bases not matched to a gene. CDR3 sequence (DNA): TGTGCCAGTAGTATTAGGGTAGCGGGAGCTTACAATGAGCAGTTCTTC. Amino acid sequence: CASSIRVAGAYNEQFF.

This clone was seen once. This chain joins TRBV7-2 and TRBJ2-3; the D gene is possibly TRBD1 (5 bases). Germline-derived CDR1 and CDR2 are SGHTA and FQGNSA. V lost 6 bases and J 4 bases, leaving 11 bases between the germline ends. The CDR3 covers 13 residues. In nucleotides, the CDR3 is TGTGCCAGCAGGACAGTATATCCAGATACGCAGTATTTT. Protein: CASRTVYPDTQYF.

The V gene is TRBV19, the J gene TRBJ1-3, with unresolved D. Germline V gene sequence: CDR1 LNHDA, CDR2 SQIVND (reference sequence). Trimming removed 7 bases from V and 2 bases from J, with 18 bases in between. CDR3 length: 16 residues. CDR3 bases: TGTGCCAGTACCATGGGCGGGCGTGATACTGGAAACACCATATATTTT. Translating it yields CASTMGGRDTGNTIYF.

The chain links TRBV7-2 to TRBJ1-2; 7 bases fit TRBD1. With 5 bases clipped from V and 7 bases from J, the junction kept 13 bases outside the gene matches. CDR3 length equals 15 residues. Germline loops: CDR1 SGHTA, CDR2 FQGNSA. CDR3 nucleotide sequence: TGTGCCAGCAGCCCCGAGGGACAGCCCCTGGGTGGCTACACCTTC. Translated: CASSPEGQPLGGYTF.